Listed below are T cell receptor beta chains from one sample, sequenced in a study of T cell changes during pregnancy in multiple sclerosis. The data were produced by immunoSEQ multiplex PCR, yet TCRdb's version contains in-frame clones alone and is incomplete. The sample consists of about 39,000 clones, less than 90% of them appearing once. Sequenced here: CD4+ T cells from peripheral blood mononuclear cells, sampled before pregnancy. These receptors all stem from a female donor with multiple sclerosis, enrolled in a pregnancy study. Both conserved end residues are part of each CDR3. A D gene is named only where the DNA matches it firmly. Clone sizes are given selectively: once, few, many, or a class where the clone is expanded.

TRBV27	TRBD2	TRBJ2-1	-	TGTGCCAGCACCCCGACTAGCGGGAGGGAGAATGAGCAGTTCTTC	CASTPTSGRENEQFF
TRBV7-8	TRBD2	TRBJ2-7	-	TGTGCCAGCAGCATAAGCCAGGGACTAGCGGGGTACGAGCAGTACTTC	CASSISQGLAGYEQYF
TRBV6-5	-	TRBJ1-2	-	TGTGCCAGCAGTTCGACAGTCACCGGCTACACCTTC	CASSSTVTGYTF
TRBV6-5	TRBD1	TRBJ1-1	-	TGTGCCAGCAGTTACGAGGGACAGGGGTTTTCTGAAGCTTTCTTT	CASSYEGQGFSEAFF
TRBV5-1	-	TRBJ2-1	-	TGCGCCAGCAGCCGACCAACAGGGAATGAGCAGTTCTTC	CASSRPTGNEQFF
TRBV28	-	TRBJ2-2	-	TGTGCCAGCAGTGCGGGACTCCTCACCGGGGAGCTGTTTTTT	CASSAGLLTGELFF
TRBV6-6	-	TRBJ1-3	-	TGTGCCAGCAATCAACAGGCCTTCTCTGGAAACACCATATATTTT	CASNQQAFSGNTIYF
TRBV6-1	-	TRBJ2-7	-	TGTGCCAGCACCCTGTCGATGAGTTACGAGCAGTACTTC	CASTLSMSYEQYF
TRBV7-9	-	TRBJ2-7	-	TGTGCCAGCAGCGCGGAGGCTTCCTACGAGCAGTACTTC	CASSAEASYEQYF
TRBV19	-	TRBJ1-6	-	TGTGCCAGTAGTATGGAGGCGTCGCCCCTCCACTTT	CASSMEASPLHF
TRBV12-5	TRBD1	TRBJ1-2	many	TGTGCTAGTGGTTTGGGACAGGGGGACGGCTACACCTTC	CASGLGQGDGYTF
TRBV27	TRBD2	TRBJ2-1	once	TGTGCCAGCACCCTCGGGGGGATCCAGCAGTTCTTC	CASTLGGIQQFF
TRBV7-9	-	TRBJ2-1	few	TGTGCCAGCAGCTCCCTAGAGGTTGAGCAGTTCTTC	CASSSLEVEQFF
TRBV19	-	TRBJ1-3	-	TGTGCCAGCGGGGCCGGGGGGACCTATGGAAACACCATATATTTT	CASGAGGTYGNTIYF
TRBV5-1	TRBD1	TRBJ2-7	-	TGCGCCAGCAGCTTGTCCGGGACAGGCGAACAAGGGCAGTACTTC	CASSLSGTGEQGQYF
TRBV27	TRBD2	TRBJ2-1	few	TGTGCCAGCAGTCGACTAGCGGGAGACCCTGAGCAGTTCTTC	CASSRLAGDPEQFF
TRBV7-2	-	TRBJ2-1	-	TGTGCCAGCAGCCTAATGAACAGGGAACTGTACAATGAGCAGTTCTTC	CASSLMNRELYNEQFF
TRBV5-4	-	TRBJ2-2	-	TGTGCCAGCAGCTTGGAACCTCTTAGCACCGGGGAGCTGTTTTTT	CASSLEPLSTGELFF
TRBV10-1	-	TRBJ2-1	-	TGCGCCAGCAGTGAGGGGGCGGGATATGAGCAGTTCTTC	CASSEGAGYEQFF
TRBV19	-	TRBJ2-6	-	TGTGCCAGTAGTATGCAGGGGAGTATAGGTGGGGCCAACGTCCTGACTTTC	CASSMQGSIGGANVLTF
TRBV5-1	TRBD1	TRBJ2-5	-	TGCGCCAGCAGCTTGAATCCGGCAGGGGGAGAGACCCAGTACTTC	CASSLNPAGGETQYF
TRBV25-1	-	TRBJ2-2	-	TGTGCCAGCAGTGATTACAGCCGGAACACCGGGGAGCTGTTTTTT	CASSDYSRNTGELFF
TRBV7-8	-	TRBJ1-2	-	TGTGCCAGCAGCTTACAGTTCCAGTATGGCTACACCTTC	CASSLQFQYGYTF
TRBV2	TRBD2	TRBJ2-3	-	TGTGCCACCTCAAATCCCCTCCTAGCGGGAGGTTCAGATACGCAGTATTTT	CATSNPLLAGGSDTQYF
TRBV30	-	TRBJ2-2	-	TGTGCCCGTGGGGCTGGCCCCGGGGAGCTGTTTTTT	CARGAGPGELFF
TRBV6-5	-	TRBJ1-2	-	TGTGCCAGCAGTTATGTACGGGACTATGGCTACACCTTC	CASSYVRDYGYTF
TRBV30	TRBD1	TRBJ1-2	-	TGTGCCTGGAGTGGGACAGGGGGCGTCTATGGCTACACCTTC	CAWSGTGGVYGYTF
TRBV7-9	-	TRBJ2-7	few	TGTGCCAGCAGCTTTTCAGTGGAGCAGTACTTC	CASSFSVEQYF
TRBV19	TRBD2	TRBJ2-2	-	TGTGCCAGTAAGGCCGGGGGGGCCAACACCGGGGAGCTGTTTTTT	CASKAGGANTGELFF
TRBV6-5	TRBD1	TRBJ2-7	-	TGTGCCAGCAGCTTAAGGGGACAGGGCACCTACGAGCAGTACTTC	CASSLRGQGTYEQYF
TRBV12-5	-	TRBJ2-4	-	TGTGCTAGTGGTTTGCCACAGGGCTTCTACCCAACCAAAAACATTCAGTACTTC	CASGLPQGFYPTKNIQYF
TRBV14	-	TRBJ1-1	-	TGTGCCAGCAGCAGGCACCGGGACACTGAAGCTTTCTTT	CASSRHRDTEAFF
TRBV2	TRBD2	TRBJ2-5	-	TGTGCCAGCAGTCGACGGACTAGCGGGGGGCCCGGGGAGACCCAGTACTTC	CASSRRTSGGPGETQYF
TRBV27	TRBD1	TRBJ1-1	-	TGTGCCAGCAGTGTCCGGGGACAGGTGAACACTGAAGCTTTCTTT	CASSVRGQVNTEAFF
TRBV7-2	TRBD1	TRBJ2-7	-	TGTGCCAGCAGCTTAGGGGACAGGTTGGAGCAGTACTTC	CASSLGDRLEQYF
TRBV5-5	TRBD1	TRBJ1-3	-	TGTGCCAGCAGCGGAACCGGGACAGCGAGCTCTGGAAACACCATATATTTT	CASSGTGTASSGNTIYF
TRBV30	-	TRBJ2-3	-	TGTGCCTGGAGTGTAACCCCGAGTGGGCCAGTTACGCAGTATTTT	CAWSVTPSGPVTQYF